This TCR beta chain came from a study of CD8 T cells in Susac syndrome. Sequencing of TCR beta covered CD8+ and CD4+ T cells obtained from blood. This CDR3 contains 13 residues. The V and J ends lost 5 bases and 6 bases respectively, with 13 bases between them. CDR1 is SGHVS, CDR2 FNYEAQ, per germline. RNA in amounts of 0.5 to 1 ug was reverse transcribed with random hexamers. MiXCR, applied by TCRdb to the immunoSEQ multiplex PCR reads, yields one record per CDR3 protein. Seen here are 150,000 to 200,000 distinct CDR3 sequences, roughly 95% observed once, and the top ten hold 0.093%. Study outcomes and limitations: The study recognized that its TCR sequencing and HLA analysis covered a relatively small number of individuals.

On this clonotype itself: Its cognate antigen is unknown.

The source material was CD4+ T cells from PBMCs. The TCR was taken from a human donor with multiple sclerosis. The rearrangement joins TRBV7-6 to TRBJ2-5; D remains unclear. CDR3 nucleotides: TGTGCCAGCAGCCCCGCACGCATGCAGACCCAGTACTTC. Its translation: CASSPARMQTQYF. Supplemented by reference TRBV7-6 and TRBJ2-5, the full variable domain reads GAGVSQSPRYKVTKRGQDVALRCDPISGHVSLYWYRQALGQGPEFLTYFNYEAQQDKSGLPNDRFSAERPEGSISTLTIQRTEQRDSAMYRCASSPARMQTQYFGPGTRLLVL.